This T cell receptor beta chain was recorded in a study of PD-L1 blockade in urothelial cancer. The overall study: A median approximately 150,000 T cells were found in blood samples. The study's findings and limits: Expansion of tumor-associated blood clones at 3 weeks was greater in durable-benefit patients.

Time point here: pretreatment peripheral blood. A spike-in of synthetic TCR analog templates was added to each PCR. Some clones are missing from TCRdb's copy, which holds only in-frame ones; the method was immunoSEQ multiplex PCR. Of 54,000 or so clones in the sample, more than 80% were seen once. For this clone: Its antigen is still unknown.

V lost 8 bases, J lost 0 bases, and 17 bases lay in between. This CDR3 has 16 residues. Germline V gene data show CDR1 as SGHTA and CDR2 as FQGNSA. The receptor was derived from a man aged 45-65 years with urothelial cancer. The chain combines TRBV7-2 with TRBJ2-1; TRBD1 is a possible D gene (6 bases). Sequenced here: PBMCs, sampled around atezolizumab (anti-PD-L1) treatment. The CDR3 loop reads CASGGGGRRSYNEQFF. The CDR3 coding sequence is TGTGCCAGCGGGGGCGGTGGGAGACGCTCCTACAATGAGCAGTTCTTC. Full variable domain (rest looked up from reference TRBV7-2 and TRBJ2-1): GAGVSQSPSNKVTEKGKDVELRCDPISGHTALYWYRQSLGQGLEFLIYFQGNSAPDKSGLPSDRFSAERTGGSVSTLTIQRTQQEDSAVYLCASGGGGRRSYNEQFFGPGTRLTVL.